This T cell receptor (beta chain) appears in the sequencing data of a study of blood T cell repertoires in COVID-19. Study-level background: The cDNA or gDNA used as material had been derived from T cells, B-cell-depleted T cells, or PBMCs.

The method was immunoSEQ multiplex PCR; TCRdb's version includes in-frame clones alone and lacks a portion of them. The data hold 200,000 to 300,000 clones, with more than 80% observed a single time. Germline assignment: CDR1 MGHRA and CDR2 YSYEKL. CDR3 length: 17 amino acids. The V and J ends lost 1 base and 0 bases, in that order; junction bases with no gene match: 8. Specimen: PBMCs or T cells enriched from blood (not recorded which). This receptor was identified in a man aged 50-60 years who had been exposed to COVID-19. The chain is built from TRBV4-1 and TRBJ1-1; 7 bases agree with TRBD1. In nucleotides, the CDR3 is TGCGCCAGCAGCCAAGGGAGACAGGGCCGCATGAACACTGAAGCTTTCTTT. Protein product: CASSQGRQGRMNTEAFF.